This T cell receptor beta chain was observed in a study of blood T cell repertoires in COVID-19 (TCRdb year 2020). Study-level background: The collaborator samples originated in the United States, Italy and Spain and spanned the acute and convalescent phases of COVID-19. The material from the prospective study consisted of cDNA or gDNA derived from T cells, B-cell-depleted T cells, or PBMCs. Deeply sampled blood TCRbeta repertoires from subjects exposed to, actively infected with, or recovered from COVID-19 were included in the dataset. A freely available public database, intended as a resource for researchers studying the immune response to SARS-CoV-2, is where the repertoires were released. The samples were drawn from two sources: the first 160 participants of the ongoing ImmuneRACE study, and 1,200 or so subjects contributed by 6 global collaborators. Sample metadata almost always included a de-identified subject ID, COVID-19 status, age in years and sex. Where HLA class I and class II types were available, the types were taken from metadata supplied by the sample provider, not from assay-based typing.

This clone was observed a handful of times. Its antigen is unknown. No clone much larger than this one lies a single base away; base qualities are absent. What the authors observed across the whole study: How much clinical and demographic metadata was included differed by source and by participant, and the metadata was provided uncurated.

The germline V gene provides CDR1 SGHDN and CDR2 FVKESK. Including cysteine and phenylalanine, the CDR3 has 16 amino acids. Of the read, only the CDR3 DNA is kept; its 48 bases are in frame from base 1. V trim: 2 bases; J trim: 2 bases; unmatched bases: 6. The immunoSEQ Assay, a bias-controlled multiplex PCR, was used to amplify TCRbeta CDR3 regions from genomic DNA. Under the source paper's analysis protocol: The number of nucleated cells in each sample was estimated by amplification of reference gene primers within the assay. Sequence reads were collapsed and filtered to measure the absolute abundance of every unique TCRbeta CDR3 rearrangement. For each sample, productive Simpson clonality was calculated as the square root of Simpson's diversity index across productive rearrangements. In its TCRdb copy, this immuneACCESS table keeps in-frame sequences only and misses some clones. Where compared with another copy, unresolved V genes explain less than half of these, and the others have no known cause. V, J and clone size derive from that table, while D and trimming were established from the DNA sequence. The sample table shows around 250,000 clones, and around 85% are seen once. Jointly, the top ten make up around 1.8% of the sample.

In the prospective study, participants were about 18 to 95 years old, resided in approximately 22 geographic areas of the United States, and were enrolled through a virtual design. In the prospective study, cohorts were assigned on the basis of participant-reported clinical history obtained from a screening survey and a study questionnaire. For ImmuneRACE Cohort 3, a participant was defined as recovered based on two consecutive negative NP/OP PCR tests, clearance by a healthcare professional, or resolution of symptoms. Mobile phlebotomists in the prospective study collected whole blood, serum and a nasopharyngeal or oropharyngeal swab from every participant. Participants in the prospective study had the option to provide additional blood draws and questionnaires over an approximately 2-month period. Prospective study blood samples were shipped either frozen or at room temperature before DNA extraction.

The sequencing input was PBMCs or T cells enriched from blood (not recorded which). The chain joins TRBV14 to TRBJ2-3, and TRBD2 matches 8 of the central bases. The receptor comes from a woman aged 45 to 65 who had recovered from COVID-19. In nucleotides, the sequence is TGTGCCAGCAGCCAATACTCTAGCGGGTACACAGATACGCAGTATTTT. Translated, it gives CASSQYSSGYTDTQYF.